The 23 T cell receptor beta chains below were found in one sample sequenced in a study of cytomegalovirus exposure and HLA in healthy donors. Both 60 Vbeta primers and 13 Jbeta primers went into the PCR. Libraries were prepared by immunoSEQ multiplex PCR; TCRdb keeps only in-frame clonotypes and omits some of them. The repertoire includes 40,000 to 45,000 clones, about 85% of them detected once, and 8% sits in the top ten. Sequencing was carried out using PBMCs. These receptors all come from a woman aged 40 to 50 in good health and CMV-seropositive.

The J gene is TRBJ2-4, the V gene TRBV27; possibly TRBD2 for D (6 bases). The CDR3 runs to 14 residues. The germline gives CDR1 MNHEY, CDR2 SMNVEV (reference sequence). Trimming left V 2 bases short and J 9 bases short, with 14 bases between. In nucleotides, the CDR3 is TGTGCCAGCAGTTTACAGGCCGGGGGAAGCATTCAGTACTTC. Protein product: CASSLQAGGSIQYF.

This clone showed up just once. V usage is TRBV27 and J usage is TRBJ2-7; 9 bases match TRBD1. V shed 5 bases, J shed 7 bases, and the junction held 9 bases outside the gene matches. The germline CDR1 and CDR2 sequences are MNHEY and SMNVEV (reference sequence). This CDR3 comprises 14 residues. CDR3 region: CASSPWDRVEEQYF. CDR3 DNA: TGTGCCAGCAGTCCATGGGACAGGGTCGAAGAGCAGTACTTC.

V gene TRBV15 combines with J gene TRBJ1-1; no reliable D call. Between the trimmed V and J ends, which lost 0 bases and 1 base, there was a span of 9 bases. Germline V gene lookup returns CDR1 LNHNV and CDR2 YYDKDF (reference sequence). This CDR3 spans 15 amino acids. CDR3: CATSRDLGTNTEAFF. The CDR3 nucleotides read TGTGCCACCAGCAGAGATCTGGGCACGAACACTGAAGCTTTCTTT.

This chain links TRBV11-2 with TRBJ2-5; tentative D call: TRBD1 (5 bases). The ends were cut back, 7 bases at V and 1 base at J, with 16 bases in the middle. There are 15 residues in the CDR3. Germline CDR1 is SGHAT and CDR2 is FQNNGV. DNA for the CDR3: TGTGCCAGCAATCCAATAACAGGACCCCAAGAGACCCAGTACTTC. It encodes CASNPITGPQETQYF.

Only one count was recorded for this clone. V usage is TRBV19 and J usage is TRBJ2-7, with 8 positions matching TRBD1. This CDR3 is 14 amino acids long. The V segment lost 6 bases and the J segment 1 base; nucleotides outside the gene matches: 5. The germline CDR1 and CDR2 sequences are LNHDA and SQIVND (reference sequence). In DNA, the CDR3 is TGTGCCAGTAGGCTGACAGGGGAATCCTACGAGCAGTACTTC. Amino acid sequence: CASRLTGESYEQYF.

This clone appeared once. V gene TRBV19 combines with J gene TRBJ2-7, with 9 positions matching TRBD1. CDR3 length: 14 residues. J lost 2 bases, V lost 3 bases, and 2 bases had no gene match. The germline gives CDR1 LNHDA, CDR2 SQIVND (reference sequence). The CDR3 loop reads CASSMRTGAYEQYF. CDR3 DNA sequence: TGTGCCAGTAGTATGAGGACAGGGGCCTACGAGCAGTACTTC. Based on the CDR3 plus reference TRBV19 and TRBJ2-7, the full variable domain is DGGITQSPKYLFRKEGQNVTLSCEQNLNHDAMYWYRQDPGQGLRLIYYSQIVNDFQKGDIAEGYSVSREKKESFPLTVTSAQKNPTAFYLCASSMRTGAYEQYFGPGTRLTVT.

This chain joins TRBV14 and TRBJ1-4; D is uncertain. CDR1 is SGHDN, CDR2 FVKESK, per germline. There are 16 residues in the CDR3. V lost 1 base and J lost 1, with 10 bases in between. CDR3 residues: CASSQGLQRTNEKLFF. CDR3 in DNA: TGTGCCAGCAGCCAAGGCTTACAGAGAACTAATGAAAAACTGTTTTTT.

In this sample, this clone turned up a few times. The chain has TRBV5-1 and TRBJ1-2, with D uncertain. The CDR3 spans 14 residues. V lost 2 bases and J 3 bases, leaving 11 bases between the germline ends. Germline-derived CDR1 and CDR2 are SGHRS and YFSETQ. The CDR3 loop is CASSFGLTDYGYTF. The CDR3 DNA reads TGCGCCAGCAGCTTTGGGCTCACAGACTATGGCTACACCTTC.

The V gene is TRBV19, the J gene TRBJ2-5, with 7 bases aligning to TRBD1. This CDR3 has 14 amino acids. Germline CDR1 LNHDA, CDR2 SQIVND (reference sequence). V was pared by 6 bases and J by 3 bases, with 7 bases of the junction left unmatched. CDR3 nucleotide sequence: TGTGCCAGTAGGCGTCCGGGACAGAAAGAGACCCAGTACTTC. Residues: CASRRPGQKETQYF.

CDR3 sequence: CASSVDRGGTIYF. The CDR3 coding sequence is TGTGCCAGCAGTGTGGACAGAGGCGGCACCATATATTTT. This chain joins TRBV6-1 and TRBJ1-3, with a weak D call TRBD1 (6 bases). Germline-derived CDR1 and CDR2 are MNHNS and SASEGT. This CDR3 has 13 amino acids. The V end was cut by 4 bases, the J end by 9 bases, with 13 bases between.

CDR3 in amino acids: CAISDGSYNEQFF. CDR3 DNA sequence: TGTGCCATCAGTGACGGCTCCTACAATGAGCAGTTCTTC. The chain uses TRBV10-3 and TRBJ2-1; no reliable D call. The germline gives CDR1 ENHRY, CDR2 SYGVKD. V lost 3 bases, J lost 0 bases, and 3 bases lay in between. This CDR3 has 13 residues.

The rearrangement joins TRBV19 to TRBJ2-7; TRBD2 aligns across 8 bases. Germline V CDR1 and CDR2: LNHDA, SQIVND (reference sequence). The CDR3 covers 14 residues. The V gene end was trimmed by 5 bases and the J gene end by 0 bases; junction bases not matched to a gene: 3. Here the CDR3 reads CASSSGGSSYEQYF. The CDR3 coding sequence is TGTGCCAGTAGTTCGGGGGGGTCCTCCTACGAGCAGTACTTC.

V gene TRBV5-6 combines with J gene TRBJ1-2, with D possibly matching TRBD1 (6 bases). Trimming took 4 bases from V and 1 from J, leaving 14 bases between them. Germline V lookup: CDR1 SGHDT, CDR2 YYEEEE. This CDR3 is built from 15 residues. The CDR3: CASSQGTRNNYGYTF. CDR3 DNA: TGTGCCAGCAGCCAAGGGACACGTAATAACTATGGCTACACCTTC.

V is TRBV19 and J is TRBJ1-1, with a tentative D call TRBD1 (6 bases). Deletions cut 3 bases from V and 0 bases from J, with 17 bases between. The CDR3 is 17 residues long. CDR1 LNHDA and CDR2 SQIVND come from the germline V gene (reference sequence). CDR3 sequence (DNA): TGTGCCAGTAGTATTAGACAGGCACTCTTCATGAACACTGAAGCTTTCTTT. Translation gives CASSIRQALFMNTEAFF.

This chain joins TRBV6-1 and TRBJ2-7, with 8 bases identical to TRBD2. The CDR3 has 14 amino acids. V dropped 6 bases and J dropped 4; count of bases not matched to a gene: 8. CDR1 is MNHNS and CDR2 is SASEGT in the germline V gene. The CDR3 region has the DNA TGTGCCAGCAGCGACTCGGGACTAGGATACGAGCAGTACTTC. Translating it yields CASSDSGLGYEQYF.

V usage is TRBV11-2 and J usage is TRBJ2-3; a weak D match, TRBD2 (5 bases). Germline V gives CDR1 SGHAT, CDR2 FQNNGV. The CDR3 covers 15 residues. V was shortened by 5 bases and J by 6 bases, with 18 bases between the two germline ends. The CDR3 sequence is CASSLGELARDTQYF. CDR3 bases: TGTGCCAGCAGCCTCGGGGAGCTAGCCCGTGATACGCAGTATTTT.

V and J are TRBV18 and TRBJ1-4; D not certain. V lost 3 bases, J lost 4 bases, and 9 bases lay in between. The CDR3 is made up of 14 amino acids. Germline loops: CDR1 KGHSH, CDR2 LQKENI. This chain's CDR3 is CASSPGDYNEKLFF. The CDR3 DNA reads TGTGCCAGCTCACCCGGAGATTATAATGAAAAACTGTTTTTT.

The V gene is TRBV9, the J gene TRBJ2-3, with D possibly matching TRBD2 (6 bases). The V end lost 0 bases, the J end lost 8 bases, and 13 bases lay between the germline ends. CDR3 length: 14 amino acids. Germline CDR1 and CDR2: SGDLS and YYNGEE. The CDR3 region is CASSVDLFGGTQYF. The CDR3 coding sequence is TGTGCCAGCAGCGTAGACCTATTCGGGGGTACGCAGTATTTT. The complete variable domain, with remaining parts taken from reference TRBV9 and TRBJ2-3, reads DSGVTQTPKHLITATGQRVTLRCSPRSGDLSVYWYQQSLDQGLQFLIQYYNGEERAKGNILERFSAQQFPDLHSELNLSSLELGDSALYFCASSVDLFGGTQYFGPGTRLTVL.

The chain carries TRBV19 and TRBJ2-6, with TRBD2 as a possible D gene (6 bases). CDR1 is LNHDA and CDR2 is SQIVND in the germline V gene (reference sequence). The V and J ends lost 0 bases and 3 bases respectively, with 9 bases between them. The CDR3 is made up of 16 amino acids. The CDR3 reads CASSIDGGLGANVLTF. The CDR3 DNA follows: TGTGCCAGTAGTATAGACGGGGGACTTGGGGCCAACGTCCTGACTTTC.

This chain joins TRBV10-3 and TRBJ1-5, with D uncertain. Looked up from germline, CDR1 is ENHRY and CDR2 is SYGVKD. CDR3 length: 14 amino acids. V was trimmed by 2 bases and J by 7 bases, leaving 12 bases between them. The CDR3 protein is CAISETRPPQPQHF. For the CDR3, the DNA is TGTGCCATCAGTGAGACTCGCCCGCCGCAGCCCCAGCATTTT.

This rearrangement joins TRBV18 to TRBJ1-1; unclear D gene. The CDR3 is made up of 12 amino acids. Germline V gene lookup returns CDR1 KGHSH and CDR2 LQKENI. V gave up 3 bases and J gave up 2 bases, with 4 bases separating them. This CDR3 reads CASSPSNTEAFF. In DNA form, the CDR3 reads TGTGCCAGCTCACCGTCAAACACTGAAGCTTTCTTT.

CDR3 protein: CASSLGGTGTYEQYF. CDR3 bases: TGTGCCAGCAGCTTAGGCGGGACAGGGACCTACGAGCAGTACTTC. The chain uses TRBV7-9 and TRBJ2-7, with 9 positions matching TRBD1. This CDR3 is 15 amino acids long. Germline loops: CDR1 SEHNR, CDR2 FQNEAQ (reference sequence). With 1 base clipped from V and 2 bases from J, the junction kept 3 bases outside the gene matches.

CDR3 residues: CASSMAGDQPQHF. As DNA, the CDR3 is TGTGCCAGTAGTATGGCCGGAGATCAGCCCCAGCATTTT. The rearrangement links TRBV19 to TRBJ1-5; D is unclear. Germline loops: CDR1 LNHDA, CDR2 SQIVND (reference sequence). V lost 3 bases, J lost 5 bases, and 8 bases lay in between. This CDR3 is 13 amino acids long.